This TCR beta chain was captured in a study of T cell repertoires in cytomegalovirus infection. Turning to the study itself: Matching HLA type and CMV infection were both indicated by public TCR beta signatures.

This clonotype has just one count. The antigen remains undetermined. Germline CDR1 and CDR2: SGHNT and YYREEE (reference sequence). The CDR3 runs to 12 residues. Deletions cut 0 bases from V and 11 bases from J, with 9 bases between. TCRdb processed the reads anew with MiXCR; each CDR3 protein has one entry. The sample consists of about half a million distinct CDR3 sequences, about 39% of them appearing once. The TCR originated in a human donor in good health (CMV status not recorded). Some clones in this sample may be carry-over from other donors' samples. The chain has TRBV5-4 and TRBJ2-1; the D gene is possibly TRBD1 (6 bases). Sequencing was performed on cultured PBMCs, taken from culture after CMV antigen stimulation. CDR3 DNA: TGTGCCAGCAGCTTGGGGACAGATCAGCAGTTCTTC. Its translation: CASSLGTDQQFF.